What follows is one T cell receptor (beta chain) and its context. Its target is unknown. CDR1 is MGHDK and CDR2 is SYGVNS in the germline V gene. V was pared by 3 bases and J by 7 bases, with 13 bases of the junction left unmatched. The CDR3 runs 16 residues. The sample originates from a study of cytomegalovirus exposure and HLA in healthy donors. The primer mix had 60 Vbeta and 13 Jbeta primers. Libraries were prepared by immunoSEQ multiplex PCR; TCRdb keeps only in-frame clonotypes and omits some of them. This repertoire shows some 150,000 clones, about 83% found once; its top ten account for about 4%. Notes on the study in general: What TCR beta sequences reportedly achieved was accurate prediction of HLA-A and HLA-B alleles in most subjects. There were 150 or so TCR beta chains listed as cytomegalovirus-associated.

The receptor's source is a woman aged 40 to 50 in good health and CMV-seronegative. Material for sequencing was PBMCs. This chain uses TRBV25-1 with TRBJ1-2, with 8 bases that match TRBD1. The CDR3 DNA follows: TGTGCCAGCAGTGATCCGGGTCCGGGACAGGTTGTTGGCTACACCTTC. This sequence encodes CASSDPGPGQVVGYTF.